This TCR beta chain was captured by sequencing in a study of CD8+ T cells in alopecia areata. Overall study: Tofacitinib administration persisted for 6 to 18 months, succeeded by 6 months off drug. Study observations and caveats: With just one nonresponder, it is still uncertain whether baseline CD8+ expansion relates to response. Scalp clonality and expanded CD8+ clones among the top 100 were significantly decreased by tofacitinib.

The treatment is: oral pan-JAK inhibitor, 5-10 mg twice daily. Researchers took lesional scalp punch biopsies and peripheral blood from people who were alopecia areata patients. This clone was observed a handful of times. Its antigen is currently unknown. The CDR3 loop spans 12 amino acids. Trimming cost V 2 bases and J 7 bases, with 5 bases left between them. Looked up from germline, CDR1 is ENHRY and CDR2 is SYGVKD. Extraction and reverse transcription of RNA yielded cDNA as the sequencing template. Profiling relied on immunoSEQ multiplex PCR, and the TCRdb table lists in-frame clones only, not all of them. This sample has approximately 180,000 clones, with over 55% found just once.

This chain links TRBV10-3 with TRBJ2-2, with unresolved D. This clonotype originated in a human donor with alopecia areata. The sample consisted of CD4+ T cells sorted from blood, taken at week 24, from a patient treated with tofacitinib. CDR3: CAISEMDGELFF. The CDR3 nucleotides are TGTGCCATCAGTGAGATGGACGGGGAGCTGTTTTTT.